These 9 T cell receptor beta chains were sequenced from one sample in a study of patients and donors after allogeneic stem cell transplantation. TCRdb itself ran the RT-PCR reads through MiXCR, one entry per CDR3 protein. The data hold roughly 230,000 distinct CDR3 sequences, with around an eighth observed a single time. Sequenced sample: blood, either unsorted or a sorted T cell fraction (not recorded which). The receptor set was obtained from a human donor who was either an allogeneic HSCT recipient or a stem cell or donor lymphocyte infusion donor (not recorded which). It is not recorded whose cells these are; they may come from a transplant donor.

This clonotype was counted a few times. V is TRBV3-1 and J is TRBJ1-2, with D possibly being TRBD1 (6 bases). Germline loops: CDR1 LGHDT, CDR2 YNNKEL (reference sequence). V gave up 1 base and J gave up 4 bases, with 16 bases separating them. The CDR3 extends over 16 amino acids. CDR3 nucleotides: TGTGCCAGCAGCCAAGGTCCGGGGGGCGCAATCTATGGCTACACCTTC. This gives the protein CASSQGPGGAIYGYTF.

This clonotype was counted a few times. The V call is TRBV4-3, the J call TRBJ2-7, with no clear D. Germline assignment: CDR1 LGHNA and CDR2 YSLEER. There are 13 residues in the CDR3. Trimming stripped 0 bases from V and 3 bases from J, with 6 bases between. In nucleotides, the CDR3 is TGCGCCAGCAGCCAAGATCCCCGCTACGAGCAGTACTTC. It yields the protein CASSQDPRYEQYF.

A remark on this clonotype: This could be a read error, since a much larger clone is one nucleotide away. The chain is built from TRBV29-1 and TRBJ1-1; the D is unclear. The CDR3 totals 11 residues. Germline CDR1 reads SQVTM; CDR2 reads ANQGSEA. The CDR3, as DNA: TGCAGCGTTGCCGGGAACACTGAAGCTTTATTT. As protein: CSVAGNTEALF. The complete variable domain, with remaining parts taken from reference TRBV29-1 and TRBJ1-1, reads SAVISQKPSRDICQRGTSLTIQCQVDSQVTMMFWYRQQPGQSLTLIATANQGSEATYESGFVIDKFPISRPNLTFSTLTVSNMSPEDSSIYLCSVAGNTEALFGQGTRLTVV.

The chain carries TRBV6-1 and TRBJ2-1; 9 bases align to TRBD1. The V gene's germline CDR1 is MNHNS and CDR2 SASEGT. The CDR3 consists of 15 residues. V gave up 5 bases and J gave up 3 bases; unmatched junction bases: 5. CDR3 sequence (DNA): TGTGCCAGCAGTCTAGACAGGGGGATCTACAATGAGCAGTTCTTC. This encodes CASSLDRGIYNEQFF.

This clonotype was seen just once. The chain employs TRBV7-3 and TRBJ1-6; TRBD1 aligns across 7 bases. Germline assignment: CDR1 SGHTA and CDR2 FQGTGA. The ends lost 4 bases at V and 7 bases at J; junction bases unmatched: 4. The CDR3 has 14 residues. CDR3 in DNA: TGTGCCAGCAGCTCGACAGGGCCGAATTCACCCCTCCACTTT. This encodes CASSSTGPNSPLHF.

This clonotype has only a few counts. CDR3: CSGGHLNTEAFF. The CDR3, as DNA: TGCAGCGGCGGACATCTGAACACTGAAGCTTTCTTT. V usage is TRBV29-1 and J usage is TRBJ1-1; tentative D call: TRBD1 (5 bases). This CDR3 spans 12 amino acids. V dropped 7 bases and J dropped 0 bases, with 9 bases sitting between them. Germline CDR1 SQVTM, CDR2 ANQGSEA.

V gene TRBV3-1 combines with J gene TRBJ2-6, with TRBD2 matching 7 bases. This CDR3 has 16 amino acids. The ends lost 8 bases at V and 0 bases at J; junction bases unmatched: 7. Germline values: CDR1 LGHDT, CDR2 YNNKEL (reference sequence). CDR3 nucleotide sequence: TGTGCCAGCTGGGCGGGAGCGAGCTCTGGGGCCAACGTCCTGACTTTC. This codes for CASWAGASSGANVLTF.

This clonotype was seen ten or more times. The V gene is TRBV5-1, the J gene TRBJ2-7; D unclear. Germline V lookup: CDR1 SGHRS, CDR2 YFSETQ. The CDR3 consists of 14 residues. The V gene lost 2 bases and the J gene lost 7 bases, with 16 bases spanning the gap. CDR3 sequence reads: CASSFGTRIWEQYF. The CDR3 DNA follows: TGCGCCAGCAGCTTCGGAACGCGGATTTGGGAGCAGTACTTC.

The sample holds many counts of this clonotype. The chain uses TRBV3-1 and TRBJ2-2; maybe TRBD2 (5 bases). Germline V gene lookup returns CDR1 LGHDT and CDR2 YNNKEL (reference sequence). The V end was cut by 2 bases, the J end by 5 bases, with 9 bases between. The CDR3 loop spans 14 amino acids. The CDR3, as DNA: TGTGCCAGCAGCCAATCACCGGGGACCGGGGAGCTGTTTTTT. Amino acids: CASSQSPGTGELFF.